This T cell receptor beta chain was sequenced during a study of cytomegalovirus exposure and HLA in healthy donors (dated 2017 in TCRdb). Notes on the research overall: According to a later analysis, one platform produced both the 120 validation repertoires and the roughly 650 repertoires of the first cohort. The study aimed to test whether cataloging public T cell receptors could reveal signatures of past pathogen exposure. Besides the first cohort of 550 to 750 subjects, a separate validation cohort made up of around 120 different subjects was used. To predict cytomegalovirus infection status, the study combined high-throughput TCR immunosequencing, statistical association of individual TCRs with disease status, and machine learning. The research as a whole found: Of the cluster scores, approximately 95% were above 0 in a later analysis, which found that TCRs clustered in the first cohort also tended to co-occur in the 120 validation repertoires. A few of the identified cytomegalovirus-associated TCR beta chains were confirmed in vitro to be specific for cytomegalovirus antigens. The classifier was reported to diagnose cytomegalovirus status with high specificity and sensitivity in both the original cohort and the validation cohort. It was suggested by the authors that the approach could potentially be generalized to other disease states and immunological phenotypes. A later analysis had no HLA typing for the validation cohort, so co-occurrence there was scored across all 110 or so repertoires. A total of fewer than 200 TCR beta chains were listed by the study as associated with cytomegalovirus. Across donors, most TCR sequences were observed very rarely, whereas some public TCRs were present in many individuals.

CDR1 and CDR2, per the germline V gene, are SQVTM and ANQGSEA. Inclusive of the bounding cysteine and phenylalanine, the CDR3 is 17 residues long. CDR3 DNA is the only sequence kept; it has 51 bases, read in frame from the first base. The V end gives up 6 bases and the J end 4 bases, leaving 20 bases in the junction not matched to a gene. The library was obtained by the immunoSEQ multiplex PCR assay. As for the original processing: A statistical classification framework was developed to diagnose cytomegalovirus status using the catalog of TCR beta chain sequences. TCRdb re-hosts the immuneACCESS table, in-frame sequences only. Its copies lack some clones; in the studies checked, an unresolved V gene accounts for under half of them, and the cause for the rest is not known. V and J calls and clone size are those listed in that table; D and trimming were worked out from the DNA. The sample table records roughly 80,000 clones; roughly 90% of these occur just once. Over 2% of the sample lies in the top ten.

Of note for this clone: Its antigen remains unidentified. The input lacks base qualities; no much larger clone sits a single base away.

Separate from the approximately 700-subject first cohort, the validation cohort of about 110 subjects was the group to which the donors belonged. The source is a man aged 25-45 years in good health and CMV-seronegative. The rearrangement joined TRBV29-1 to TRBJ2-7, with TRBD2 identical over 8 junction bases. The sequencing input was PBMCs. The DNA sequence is TGCAGCGTCGCACTAGCTGACCCGGGACTAGGTCGGTACGAGCAGTACTTC. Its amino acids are CSVALADPGLGRYEQYF.